The clone carrying this T cell receptor (beta chain) was recorded once. The data were obtained in a study of T-cell reconstitution after alpha-beta-depleted transplantation in children. From germline, CDR1 is DFQATT and CDR2 SNEGSKA (reference sequence). The CDR3 is 13 amino acids. Unique molecular identifiers were used in preparing the TCRbeta library. TCRdb re-analysed the PCR reads in MiXCR, keeping a single row per CDR3 protein. The table lists hundreds of thousands of distinct CDR3 sequences, roughly a tenth of them singletons, with about 4.2% in the top ten. The rearrangement links TRBV20-1 to TRBJ2-7; D uncertain. Material: PBMCs from the stem cell graft donor, obtained from the stem cell graft. This TCR derives from a human donor who donated a stem cell graft to a child with acute myeloid leukemia. The CDR3 loop is CRAVPVSSWEQYF. In DNA, the CDR3 is TGCAGAGCTGTCCCTGTTTCCTCCTGGGAGCAGTACTTC.